This T cell receptor beta chain came from a study of CD8 T cells in Susac syndrome. With random hexamers, reverse transcription was performed on 0.5 to 1 ug of RNA. TCRdb recomputed calls from the immunoSEQ multiplex PCR reads with MiXCR, one row per CDR3 protein. The repertoire has about 120,000 distinct CDR3 sequences, 90% to 95% of them found once; the top ten carry about 0.3%. In contrast to the negatively isolated CD8+ and CD4+ T cells, TEMRA cells were FACS-enriched. Losses at the gene ends were 0 bases for V and 6 bases for J; bases not matched to a gene: 5. The V gene's germline CDR1 is SGHAT and CDR2 FQNNGV. CDR3 length: 15 residues.

Sequenced: CD8+ T cells from PBMCs. The TCR originated in a human donor with Susac syndrome. This chain uses TRBV11-2 with TRBJ1-5, with 7 bases aligning to TRBD1. The CDR3 coding sequence is TGTGCCAGCAGCTTAGACTGGTCAGGGGGTCAGCCCCAGCATTTT. Its protein is CASSLDWSGGQPQHF.